The text below deals with one TCR beta chain. The antigen remains unidentified. This sample was taken from a study of cytomegalovirus exposure and HLA in healthy donors. Study outcomes and limitations: Excluded were some V segments that proved indistinguishable, including TRBV6-2 and TRBV6-3. What a later analysis reportedly showed was that an Asian-associated ancestry cluster had fewer N-insertions than the approximately 670-donor mean.

CDR1 is SGHAT and CDR2 is FQNNGV in the germline V gene. With V trimmed by 2 bases and J by 6 bases, 8 bases remained unmatched. The CDR3 spans 15 residues. The PCR used 60 Vbeta and 13 Jbeta primers. The data were produced by immunoSEQ multiplex PCR, yet TCRdb's version contains in-frame clones alone and is incomplete. The data contain roughly 200,000 clones, 75% to 85% of them seen just once; the ten biggest clones take up more than 3.5%. Sequenced: PBMCs. The sequence derives from a woman aged 60-75 years in good health and CMV-seropositive. The chain combines TRBV11-2 with TRBJ2-7; 9 bases map to TRBD1. The CDR3 DNA sequence: TGTGCCAGCAGCTTACAGGACAGGGGTTATTCCGAGCAGTACTTC. Its translation is CASSLQDRGYSEQYF.